One and the same sample provided the 11 T cell receptor beta chains below, sequenced in a study of tumor and adjacent non-tumor tissue in lung cancer. A modified ARM-PCR protocol with three rounds of nested PCR amplified TCRbeta. Via MiXCR, TCRdb re-called the multiplex PCR reads, giving one row per CDR3 protein. The data contain 77,000 or so distinct CDR3 sequences, 77% of them singletons. RNA was extracted from bulk tissue without any cell sorting. The sequencing sample was made of lung tumor tissue. The receptors shown here come from a woman aged 50 to 60 with non-small cell lung cancer.

This clonotype came up a few times. V is TRBV15 and J is TRBJ1-4; D gene uncertain. Per the germline V gene, CDR1 is LNHNV and CDR2 is YYDKDF (reference sequence). The V and J ends lost 0 bases and 0 bases respectively, with 8 bases between them. This CDR3 is built from 16 residues. CDR3 region: CATSREYGATNEKLFF. The CDR3 nucleotides read TGTGCCACCAGCAGAGAATACGGCGCAACTAATGAAAAACTGTTTTTT.

The genes are TRBV20-1 and TRBJ2-1; the D is unclear. Trimming stripped 3 bases from V and 10 bases from J, with 16 bases between. CDR1 is DFQATT, CDR2 SNEGSKA, per germline (reference sequence). The CDR3 has 13 residues. The CDR3 here is CSASGVMIKEQFF. The CDR3 DNA reads as TGCAGTGCTAGTGGGGTTATGATAAAAGAGCAGTTCTTC.

The chain combines TRBV20-1 with TRBJ1-5; D is ambiguous. V lost 3 bases to trimming and J lost 7 bases, with 10 bases between them. This CDR3 has 12 amino acids. Looked up from germline, CDR1 is DFQATT and CDR2 is SNEGSKA (reference sequence). The CDR3 region has the DNA TGCAGTGCTAGTCCCCAAGGGCAGCCCCAGCATTTT. It codes for CSASPQGQPQHF.

As for this clonotype: An end of the junction does not agree with germline; a read error may underlie this. V and J are TRBV11-2 and TRBJ2-3; D remains unclear. This CDR3 region has 16 residues. Per the germline V gene, CDR1 is SGHAT and CDR2 is FQNNGV. DNA of the CDR3: TGTGCCAGCTGCCCGGTGGGTTACCCGCTTCCATGTACGCAGTGTTTT. It codes for CASCPVGYPLPCTQCF.

A remark on this clonotype: A junction boundary mismatches the germline segment, possibly from a read error. The V gene is TRBV29-1, the J gene TRBJ2-1; TRBD2 might be the D (6 bases). The CDR3 contains 15 residues. Germline CDR1 SQVTM, CDR2 ANQGSEA. The CDR3 spells CSVGVSGSSYNEQFF. As DNA, the CDR3 is TGCAGTGTTGGAGTGTCCGGGAGCTCCTACAATGAGCAGTTCTTC.

The rearrangement uses TRBV10-3 and TRBJ2-5; D not certain. The CDR3 has 13 residues. Germline values: CDR1 ENHRY, CDR2 SYGVKD. V dropped 5 bases and J dropped 2 bases, with 9 bases sitting between them. DNA for the CDR3: TGTGCCATCAGTACTATGGAACAAGAGACCCAGTACTTC. Its translation: CAISTMEQETQYF.

About this clonotype: A much larger clone is a single base away; this may be a read error. V gene TRBV7-9 combines with J gene TRBJ2-7, with D unresolved. The germline V gene has CDR1 SEHNR and CDR2 FQNEAQ (reference sequence). The CDR3 runs 14 residues. V dropped 8 bases and J dropped 0 bases, with 14 bases sitting between them. The DNA of the CDR3 is TGTGCCAGCGGTCCCGGGTGCTTCTCCTACGAGCAGTACTTC. It codes for CASGPGCFSYEQYF.

Comments on this clonotype: One end of the junction fails to match germline, which may point to a read error. V is TRBV12-3 or TRBV12-4 and J is TRBJ2-2; unclear D gene. The CDR3 loop spans 15 amino acids. DNA of the CDR3: TGTGCCAGTAGTTTAGGGCCCTGCATCACCGGGGAGCTGTTTTTT. This translates into CASSLGPCITGELFF.

As to this clonotype: The junction shows a germline mismatch at one end, possibly a read error. V is TRBV29-1 and J is TRBJ2-1, with TRBD2 matching 10 bases. The CDR3 covers 14 residues. Per germline, CDR1 SQVTM and CDR2 ANQGSEA. The CDR3: CCVLRTSGYNEQLF. CDR3 sequence (DNA): TGCTGCGTTTTGAGGACTAGCGGTTACAATGAGCAGCTCTTC.

For this clonotype: A much larger clone sits a single nucleotide away, making a read error possible. The gene calls are TRBV6-1 and TRBJ2-3; either TRBD1 or TRBD2 may fit D (5 bases each). The CDR3 is 15 amino acids. V shed 1 base and J shed 0 bases, with 8 bases lying between them. Germline lookup yields CDR1 MNHNS and CDR2 SASEGT. CDR3 sequence reads: CASSEGWGSTDTQYF. The CDR3 region has the DNA TGTGCCAGCAGTGAAGGCTGGGGGAGCACAGATACGCAGTATTTT.

Comment on this clonotype: Lacking the conserved final phenylalanine or tryptophan, this CDR3 likely reflects a read error. The rearrangement uses TRBV5-6 and TRBJ2-1; D is ambiguous. The V gene lost 3 bases and the J gene lost 13 bases, with 14 bases spanning the gap. Looked up from germline, CDR1 is SGHDT and CDR2 is YYEEEE. The CDR3 consists of 12 residues. CDR3 region: CASSSIYDEQFI. The CDR3 nucleotides are TGTGCCAGCAGCTCGATATACGACGAACAGTTCATC.